The clone carrying this T cell receptor (beta chain) was seen many times. Its cognate antigen is unknown. MiXCR, applied by TCRdb to the RACE reads, yields one record per CDR3 protein. This table holds about 49,000 distinct CDR3 sequences, roughly 9.5% found once. Trimming removed 6 bases at V and 1 base at J, with 15 bases between. The CDR3 consists of 16 residues. The germline CDR1 and CDR2 sequences are SGHVS and FQNEAQ. This sample was included in a study of human T cells and chemical hapten exposure. At the level of the study: The patients were mostly female; they had alopecia areata, totalis or universalis. Findings and limits, study-wide: TCRs above 1 in 1000 frequency stayed constant with DPC sensitization. The presence of alopecia in the donors means their immune response may differ from healthy people's.

The time point denotes: patch test 1, 2 weeks after DPC sensitization. The treatment was: therapeutic diphenylcyclopropenone sensitization with weekly scalp DPC. The receptor was derived from a woman in her forties or fifties with alopecia areata. Some clones in this sample may be carry-over from other donors' samples. The V gene is TRBV7-8, the J gene TRBJ2-2, with D perhaps TRBD2 (5 bases). Material: whole blood, obtained in connection with sensitization to the hapten diphenylcyclopropenone (DPC). The CDR3 protein is CASRPWAGMNTGELFF. The DNA of the CDR3 is TGTGCCAGCAGGCCCTGGGCGGGCATGAACACCGGGGAGCTGTTTTTT.